This TCR beta chain was identified during a study of CXCR3-negative and CXCR3-positive naive CD8 T cells. Whole-study results and caveats: The study inferred TCR strength from TRB CDR3 properties and found comparable surface CD5 between naive subsets. Diversity in memory CD8+ cells fell much lower than the comparably high levels seen in both naive subsets.

Germline V gene data show CDR1 as MGHRA and CDR2 as YSYEKL. This CDR3 is 15 amino acids long. Concerning this clonotype: Its antigen is not known.

The sorter processed each CD8+ T cell subset in triplicate at 280,000 or so cells apiece. UMI labels and 5' RACE were used to prepare the TRB cDNA libraries. Each CDR3 protein gets one entry in TCRdb, which reprocessed the 5' RACE reads and gives no DNA. Its table records under 50,000 distinct CDR3 sequences. The sample consisted of naive CXCR3- CD8+ T cells from blood. Indicated subset: CD45RO-CCR7+CD27+CD95- naive CD8+ T cells lacking CXCR3 (TNR3-). The chain combines TRBV4-1 with TRBJ2-2; the TRBD1 assignment by TCRdb is unverifiable without DNA. The clonotype was recovered from a human donor in good health. Some clones in this sample may be carry-over from other donors' samples. The CDR3 reads CASSLTRGGRRELFF.